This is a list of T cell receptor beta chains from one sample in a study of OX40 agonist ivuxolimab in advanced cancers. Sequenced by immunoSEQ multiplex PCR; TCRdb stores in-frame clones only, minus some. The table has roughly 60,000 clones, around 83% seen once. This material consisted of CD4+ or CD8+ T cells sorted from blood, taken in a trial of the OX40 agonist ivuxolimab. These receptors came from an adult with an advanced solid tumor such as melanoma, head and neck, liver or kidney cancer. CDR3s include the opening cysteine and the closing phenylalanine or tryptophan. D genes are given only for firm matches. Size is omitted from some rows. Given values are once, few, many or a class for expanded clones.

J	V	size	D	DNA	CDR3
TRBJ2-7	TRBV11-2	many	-	TGTGCCAGCAGCTCCCCGCAGGGTGTCTATTACGAGCAGTACTTC	CASSSPQGVYYEQYF
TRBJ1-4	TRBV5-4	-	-	TGTGCCAGCAGTTTCCAGGCAGAGGGAAATGAAAAACTGTTTTTT	CASSFQAEGNEKLFF
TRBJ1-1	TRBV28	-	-	TGTGCCAGCAGCCTTCAGGGTGAAGCTTTCTTT	CASSLQGEAFF
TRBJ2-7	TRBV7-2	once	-	TGTGCCAGCCAATCCGGGGGCCATGAGCAGTACTTC	CASQSGGHEQYF
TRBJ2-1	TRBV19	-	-	TGTGCCAGTAGTCTCTTGAGAGGAAATGAGCAGTTCTTC	CASSLLRGNEQFF
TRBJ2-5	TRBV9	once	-	TGTGCCAGCAGCGTAGGGTCCCAGGGCGGTTGGGAGACCCAGTACTTC	CASSVGSQGGWETQYF
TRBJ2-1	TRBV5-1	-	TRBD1	TGCGCCAGCAGCGTAGGTAGGACAGGGGGCGTTTCAAATGAGCAGTTCTTC	CASSVGRTGGVSNEQFF
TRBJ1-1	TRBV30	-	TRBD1	TGTGCCTGGAGTAAAGCCCGGACAGGGCGGGTTTTGGAAGCTTTCTTT	CAWSKARTGRVLEAFF
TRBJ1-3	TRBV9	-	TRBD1	TGTGCCAGCAGCGTAGTCCTCGACATGACAGGGACCTCTGGAAACACCATATATTTT	CASSVVLDMTGTSGNTIYF
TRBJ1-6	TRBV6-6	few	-	TGTGCCAGCACCTCGGACTCCTATAATTCACCCCTCCACTTT	CASTSDSYNSPLHF
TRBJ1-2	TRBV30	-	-	TGTGCCTGGAGTTTTTCCAACCTCAACTATGGCTACACCTTC	CAWSFSNLNYGYTF
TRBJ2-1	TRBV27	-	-	TGTGCCAGCAGTTTATCCCTCGCAGGGGCCTACAATGAGCAGTTCTTC	CASSLSLAGAYNEQFF
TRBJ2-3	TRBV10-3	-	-	TGTGCCCTCGCTAGCGTAGGCACAGATACGCAGTATTTT	CALASVGTDTQYF
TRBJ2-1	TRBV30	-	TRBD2	TGTGCCTGGGGACGGGGGGTCGGGAACAATGAGCAGTTCTTC	CAWGRGVGNNEQFF
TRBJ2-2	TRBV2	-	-	TGTGCCAGCAGTTACACCGGGGAGCTGTTTTTT	CASSYTGELFF
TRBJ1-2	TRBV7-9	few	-	TGTGCCAGCAGCTTAGCGGTGGTCGGGCCCCATGGCTACACCTTC	CASSLAVVGPHGYTF
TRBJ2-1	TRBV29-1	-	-	TGCAGCGTTGCGGCCAGTAGTGGGAATGAGCAGTTCTTC	CSVAASSGNEQFF
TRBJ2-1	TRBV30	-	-	TGTGCCTGGAGTGTACACGGCTATAATGAGCAGTTCTTC	CAWSVHGYNEQFF
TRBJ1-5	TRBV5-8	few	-	TGTGCCAGCAGCTTGAAGCCCCTGGGGCAGCCCCAGCATTTT	CASSLKPLGQPQHF
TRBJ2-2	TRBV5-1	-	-	TGCGCCAGCAGCTTGTACTCTCCCGGGGAGCTGTTTTTT	CASSLYSPGELFF
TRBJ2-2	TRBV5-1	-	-	TGCGCCAGCAGCCTCGGGGCTCCGAACACCGGGGAGCTGTTTTTT	CASSLGAPNTGELFF
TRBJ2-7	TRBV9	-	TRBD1	TGTGCCAGCAGCCTCCGACAGGGTCACTCCTACGAGCAGTACTTC	CASSLRQGHSYEQYF